This entry lists 23 T cell receptor beta chains sequenced from one sample in a study of blood T cell repertoires in COVID-19 (dated by TCRdb to 2018 to 2021). Preparation of the library involved the immunoSEQ multiplex PCR assay. TCRdb took over this immuneACCESS table, retaining in-frame rearrangements with V and J assigned. Such tables are incomplete; in checked studies, under half of the missing clones stem from an unresolved V gene, and the remainder is unexplained. The sample includes roughly 45,000 clones, with roughly 87% observed a single time. Less than 25% of the sample rests with the top ten. Sequenced: peripheral blood. The receptors originated from a woman aged 55-75 years with acute or convalescent COVID-19.

The chain carries TRBV27 and TRBJ2-7; 16 bases line up with TRBD2. V lost 6 bases to trimming and J lost 2 bases; unmatched junction nucleotides: 16. Germline V gene data show CDR1 as MNHEY and CDR2 as SMNVEV (reference sequence). The CDR3 is 20 residues long. The CDR3 DNA reads TGTGCCAGCAGCCCAGAGCAGGGGACTAGCGGGGGGGCTGGGACCTACGAGCAGTACTTC. Translated: CASSPEQGTSGGAGTYEQYF.

This clone was found once. V and J are TRBV2 and TRBJ2-3; D uncertain. The CDR3 sequence is 13 residues long. The germline V gene has CDR1 SNHLY and CDR2 FYNNEI. Trimming cost V 2 bases and J 5 bases, with 8 bases left between them. CDR3 DNA sequence: TGTGCCAGCAGTGAATACCCGAGAGATACGCAGTATTTT. This codes for CASSEYPRDTQYF.

The rearrangement links TRBV3-1 (or the pseudogene TRBV3-2) to TRBJ1-1, with 7 bases identical to TRBD1. After removal of 6 bases from V and 0 bases from J, the junction contained 10 bases not matched to a gene. The CDR3 totals 16 residues. Germline loops: CDR1 LGHDT, CDR2 YNNKEL (reference sequence). CDR3 amino acids: CASRNTQGGMNTEAFF. The DNA for the CDR3 is TGTGCCAGCAGAAACACCCAGGGGGGCATGAACACTGAAGCTTTCTTT.

The chain couples TRBV4-2 to TRBJ1-5; D is possibly TRBD1 (6 bases). Germline V gene data show CDR1 as LGHNA and CDR2 as YNFKEQ. Trimming took 1 base from V and 5 from J, leaving 12 bases between them. This CDR3 spans 15 amino acids. The CDR3 DNA sequence: TGTGCCAGCAGCCAAGTGCCAGGGGAACATCAGCCCCAGCATTTT. It codes for CASSQVPGEHQPQHF.

V and J are TRBV19 and TRBJ1-2; D remains ambiguous. CDR1 and CDR2 from the germline V gene are LNHDA and SQIVND (reference sequence). The CDR3 is 12 amino acids. V was pared by 9 bases and J by 4 bases, with 12 bases between. CDR3 region: CASTGGPYGYTF. The CDR3 nucleotides read TGTGCCAGCACTGGCGGCCCCTATGGCTACACCTTC.

The count of this clone is one. The chain links TRBV20-1 to TRBJ2-3, with D possibly TRBD2 on 5 matching bases. V was clipped by 5 bases and J by 3 bases, with 6 bases between them. The CDR3 spans 11 residues. Germline-derived CDR1 and CDR2 are DFQATT and SNEGSKA (reference sequence). The DNA for the CDR3 is TGCAGTGCTCGGGGAACAGATACGCAGTATTTT. Protein: CSARGTDTQYF.

This chain uses TRBV7-8 with TRBJ2-1, with D uncertain. CDR1 is SGHVS, CDR2 FQNEAQ, per germline. Trimming pared 1 base from V and 0 bases from J, leaving 7 bases between. The CDR3 contains 15 residues. The CDR3 reads CASSLVGSSYNEQFF. The CDR3 DNA is TGTGCCAGCAGCTTAGTCGGTAGCTCCTACAATGAGCAGTTCTTC.

The genes are TRBV29-1 and TRBJ1-2; D might be TRBD1 (6 bases). CDR1 is SQVTM, CDR2 ANQGSEA, per germline. Trimming removed 8 bases from V and 6 bases from J, with 16 bases in between. This CDR3 comprises 12 residues. The CDR3 region has the DNA TGCAGCTCAGAAAGGGGGACTAATGGCTACACCTTC. This encodes CSSERGTNGYTF. Combining the CDR3 with reference TRBV29-1 and TRBJ1-2 gives the whole variable domain SAVISQKPSRDICQRGTSLTIQCQVDSQVTMMFWYRQQPGQSLTLIATANQGSEATYESGFVIDKFPISRPNLTFSTLTVSNMSPEDSSIYLCSSERGTNGYTFGSGTRLTVV.

V usage is TRBV30 and J usage is TRBJ1-6, with TRBD1 as a possible D gene (6 bases). The CDR3 extends over 15 amino acids. The V gene's germline CDR1 is GTSNPN and CDR2 SVGIG (reference sequence). Trimming cost V 2 bases and J 9 bases, with 17 bases left between them. Here the CDR3 reads CAWSTTGLWSSPLHF. The CDR3 DNA reads TGTGCCTGGAGTACTACAGGGTTGTGGAGTTCACCCCTCCACTTT.

J is TRBJ1-1 and V is TRBV6-2 or TRBV6-3; D uncertain. This CDR3 comprises 14 residues. Germline CDR1 and CDR2: MNHEY and SVGEGT. The V end lost 4 bases, the J end lost 0 bases, and 9 bases lay between the germline ends. As DNA, the CDR3 is TGTGCCAGCAGTTGGACGGGAATGAACACTGAAGCTTTCTTT. Encoded protein: CASSWTGMNTEAFF.

V gene TRBV5-4 combines with J gene TRBJ2-3, with D possibly matching TRBD2 (5 bases). Germline assignment: CDR1 SGHNT and CDR2 YYREEE (reference sequence). This CDR3 is built from 15 residues. Trimming removed 4 bases from V and 3 bases from J, with 15 bases in between. CDR3 in DNA: TGTGCCAGCAGCCTGGGCGGTACTAGGACAGATACGCAGTATTTT. Translation gives CASSLGGTRTDTQYF.

The genes are TRBV19 and TRBJ1-2, with 10 bases matching TRBD1. There are 14 residues in the CDR3. Germline assignment: CDR1 LNHDA and CDR2 SQIVND (reference sequence). The trim removed 6 bases at V and 7 bases at J, leaving 8 bases unmatched. The CDR3 region has the DNA TGTGCCAGTAGGCCGACAGGGGGCGCCTCTGGCTACACCTTC. Translating it yields CASRPTGGASGYTF.

This chain connects TRBV12-5 to TRBJ2-5; 8 nucleotides align to TRBD2. This CDR3 has 14 amino acids. Germline loops: CDR1 LGHNT, CDR2 FRNRAP. Losses at the gene ends were 2 bases for V and 4 bases for J; bases not matched to a gene: 3. Here the CDR3 reads CASGLRGGRETQYF. The CDR3, as DNA: TGTGCTAGTGGTTTGCGGGGGGGCCGAGAGACCCAGTACTTC.

This chain connects TRBV6-2 or TRBV6-3 to TRBJ1-3; D ambiguous. The CDR3 contains 14 residues. CDR1 is MNHEY, CDR2 SVGEGT, per germline. Trimming took off 4 bases at V and 0 bases at J, with 7 bases between the two ends. The CDR3 sequence: CASSFGLSGNTIYF. The CDR3 DNA sequence: TGTGCCAGCAGTTTCGGTCTCTCTGGAAACACCATATATTTT.

This clone has a single count. The chain joins TRBV15 to TRBJ2-7; D not certain. V was clipped by 5 bases and J by 0 bases, with 14 bases between them. Germline CDR1 LNHNV, CDR2 YYDKDF (reference sequence). The CDR3 is made up of 15 amino acids. CDR3 sequence: CATSLERESSYEQYF. The CDR3 nucleotides are TGTGCCACCAGCCTGGAGAGAGAAAGCTCCTACGAGCAGTACTTC.

The gene calls are TRBV6-6 and TRBJ2-5; the match to TRBD1 covers 8 bases. Germline CDR1 is MNHNY and CDR2 is SVGAGI (reference sequence). The V and J ends lost 5 bases and 1 base, in that order; junction bases with no gene match: 3. This CDR3 comprises 14 residues. The CDR3 sequence: CASSPRGPQETQYF. Here the CDR3 DNA reads TGTGCCAGCAGTCCCAGGGGGCCCCAAGAGACCCAGTACTTC.

The CDR3: CASSIGQWSETQYF. The CDR3 DNA follows: TGTGCCAGTAGTATAGGACAGTGGTCGGAGACCCAGTACTTC. This chain joins TRBV19 and TRBJ2-5, with D possibly being TRBD1 (5 bases). Trimming shortened V by 1 base and J by 5 bases, and 11 bases separated the two germline ends. The germline V gene has CDR1 LNHDA and CDR2 SQIVND (reference sequence). The CDR3 is 14 amino acids.

The chain has TRBV6-2 or TRBV6-3 and TRBJ2-5, with TRBD2 identical over 7 bases. Germline V gene lookup returns CDR1 MNHEY and CDR2 SVGEGT. J was trimmed by 1 base and V by 5 bases; bases with no gene match: 16. The CDR3 sequence is 18 residues long. The CDR3 nucleotides read TGTGCCAGCAGTCAGACTAGCCGGGGCCTCCGTACCCAAGAGACCCAGTACTTC. Its translation: CASSQTSRGLRTQETQYF.

This clone appeared a few times. The V call is TRBV7-9, the J call TRBJ1-2; tentative D call: TRBD1 (6 bases). Per the germline V gene, CDR1 is SEHNR and CDR2 is FQNEAQ (reference sequence). V was shortened by 3 bases and J by 2 bases, with 13 bases between the two germline ends. CDR3 size: 15 residues. The CDR3: CASSFKGGVNYGYTF. The CDR3 bases are TGTGCCAGCAGCTTTAAAGGGGGAGTCAACTATGGCTACACCTTC.

The rearrangement links TRBV29-1 to TRBJ2-7, with 7 bases fitting TRBD1. The CDR3 runs to 13 residues. The V and J ends lost 5 bases and 2 bases, in that order; junction bases with no gene match: 6. The germline gives CDR1 SQVTM, CDR2 ANQGSEA. The CDR3 DNA sequence: TGCAGCGTTTTCGGGACAGTCACCTACGAGCAGTACTTC. Translation: CSVFGTVTYEQYF.

The V gene is TRBV7-9, the J gene TRBJ1-1; the match to TRBD1 covers 7 bases. The CDR3 has 12 residues. V dropped 4 bases and J dropped 9; count of bases not matched to a gene: 5. Germline CDR1 reads SEHNR; CDR2 reads FQNEAQ (reference sequence). The CDR3 sequence: CASSWPTGKAFF. In DNA, the CDR3 is TGTGCCAGCAGCTGGCCGACAGGGAAAGCTTTCTTT.

The rearrangement uses TRBV2 and TRBJ2-7; 7 nucleotides line up with TRBD1. Germline loops: CDR1 SNHLY, CDR2 FYNNEI. The V and J ends lost 3 bases and 2 bases, in that order; junction bases with no gene match: 10. The CDR3 is 16 amino acids. CDR3 nucleotides: TGTGCCAGCAGTGAGGGGGCGACAGGGTTTACCTACGAGCAGTACTTC. Translated: CASSEGATGFTYEQYF.

The chain has TRBV11-2 and TRBJ2-3; no reliable D call. Germline V gene lookup returns CDR1 SGHAT and CDR2 FQNNGV. V shed 5 bases and J shed 0 bases, with 9 bases lying between them. The CDR3 runs to 14 residues. The CDR3 DNA sequence: TGTGCCAGCAGCCCCTTGTTCAGCACAGATACGCAGTATTTT. This translates into CASSPLFSTDTQYF.